The clone carrying this TCR beta chain was seen only once. This record comes from a study of blood T cell repertoires in COVID-19. About the research overall: Material from acute and convalescent COVID-19 was sourced from the United States, Italy and Spain.

Trimming took 6 bases from V and 4 from J, leaving 9 bases between them. This CDR3 region has 12 residues. Germline-derived CDR1 and CDR2 are LNHDA and SQIVND (reference sequence). Assay used: immunoSEQ multiplex PCR; TCRdb lists only in-frame clones, some missing. The sample lists about 210,000 clones, 88% seen once, with 1.5% to 2% in the top ten. The source material was peripheral blood. This sequence was found in a man aged 18 to 35 with active or convalescent COVID-19. This sequence joins TRBV19 and TRBJ2-5, with a possible D match to TRBD2 (6 bases). The chain's CDR3 is CASSPGGETQYF. The CDR3 nucleotides read TGTGCCAGTAGCCCCGGGGGAGAGACCCAGTACTTC.